Listed here is a single TCR beta chain. This CDR3 has 13 residues. Germline lookup yields CDR1 SEHNR and CDR2 FQNEAQ (reference sequence). V was cut by 4 bases and J by 4 bases, with 7 bases left in between. The sample comes from a study of blood T cell repertoires in COVID-19. Study details: Samples representing acute and convalescent COVID-19 were sourced from the United States, Italy and Spain. The analysed material was cDNA or gDNA that came from T cells, B-cell-depleted T cells, or PBMCs.

Original processing notes: Reference gene primers were amplified, and this amplification served to estimate nucleated cell counts. Profiled with immunoSEQ multiplex PCR; TCRdb holds only in-frame clones, not every one. V and J calls and clone size follow that table, whereas D and trimming were derived from the DNA. The sample includes around 300,000 clones, around 82% seen only once; the top ten take 2.5% to 3%. The material sequenced was peripheral blood. This clonotype originated in a man aged 25-40 years with active or convalescent COVID-19. The rearrangement uses TRBV7-9 and TRBJ2-2, with D possibly being TRBD1 (6 bases). CDR3 DNA: TGTGCCAGCAGCTCCAGGGGCACCGGGGAGCTGTTTTTT. This gives the protein CASSSRGTGELFF.